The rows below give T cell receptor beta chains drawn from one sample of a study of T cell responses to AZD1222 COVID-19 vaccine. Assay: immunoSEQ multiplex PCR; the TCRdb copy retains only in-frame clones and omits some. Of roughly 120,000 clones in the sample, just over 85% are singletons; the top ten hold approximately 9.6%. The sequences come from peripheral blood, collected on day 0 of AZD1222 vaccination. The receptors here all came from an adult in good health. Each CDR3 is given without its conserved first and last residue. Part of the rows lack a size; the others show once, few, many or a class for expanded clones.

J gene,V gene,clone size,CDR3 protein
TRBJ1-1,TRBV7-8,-,ASSQWEWKRGTEAF
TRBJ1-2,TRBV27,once,ALPGGNGYT
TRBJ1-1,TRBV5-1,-,ASAGQLNTEAF
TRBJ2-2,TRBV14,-,ASSHSPGTSGTGELF
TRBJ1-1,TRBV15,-,ATSAQGKGTDTEAF
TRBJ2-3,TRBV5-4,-,ASSMGLAGARTDTQY
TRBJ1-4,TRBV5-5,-,ASSRAWATNEKLF
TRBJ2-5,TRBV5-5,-,ASSLSASGGKETQY
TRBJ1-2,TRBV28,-,ASTSGGRGVDT
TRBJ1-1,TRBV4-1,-,ASSRTGERTEAF
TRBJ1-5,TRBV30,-,AWSTQGAQH
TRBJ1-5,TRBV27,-,ASKEGTGNQPQH
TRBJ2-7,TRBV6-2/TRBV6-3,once,ASSYPRPTYEQY
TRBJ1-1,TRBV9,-,ASSVDVIDTEAF
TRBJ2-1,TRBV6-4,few,ASSDGGTLDSSYNEQF
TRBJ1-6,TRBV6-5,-,ASTDRANSNSPLH
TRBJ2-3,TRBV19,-,ASSPQGGSTDTQY
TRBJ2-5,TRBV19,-,ASSLWGPGETQY
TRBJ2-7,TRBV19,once,ASTDRDYEQY
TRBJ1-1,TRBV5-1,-,ASSMRQGGPMNTEAF
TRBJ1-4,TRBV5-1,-,ASSLGPPRQGAQVDVLEKLF
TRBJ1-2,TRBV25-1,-,ASSEFDSTGYGYT
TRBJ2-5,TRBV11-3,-,ASSPAGGGQETQY
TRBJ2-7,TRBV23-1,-,ASSQKVYGRLDSYEQY
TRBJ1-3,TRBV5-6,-,ASSSDTSSGNTIY
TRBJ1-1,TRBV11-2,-,ASSHDRRAHTEAF
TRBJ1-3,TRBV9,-,ASSEAGQGFASGNTIY
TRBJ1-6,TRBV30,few,AWSVPGPSPLH
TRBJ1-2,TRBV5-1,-,ASTRGQDNYGYT
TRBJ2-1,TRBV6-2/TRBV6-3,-,ASSYSGQGGYNEQF
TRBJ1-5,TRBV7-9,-,ASSSEGNQPQH
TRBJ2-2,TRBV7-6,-,ASSLASAPNTGELF
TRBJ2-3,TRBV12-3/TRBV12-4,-,ASSPTADTQY
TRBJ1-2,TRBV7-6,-,ASSRGGTPNYGYT
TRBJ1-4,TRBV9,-,ASSVGSGEKLF